Sequencing of this T cell receptor (beta chain) was carried out in a study of T-cell reconstitution after alpha-beta-depleted transplantation in children. During its preparation, the TCRbeta library received unique molecular identifiers. MiXCR, run by TCRdb on the PCR reads, gives a single entry per CDR3 protein. The data show 200,000 to 250,000 distinct CDR3 sequences, more than 10% seen once. The germline V gene encodes CDR1 SGHNT and CDR2 YYREEE (reference sequence). This CDR3 has 16 residues. J lost 1 base, V lost 0 bases, and 4 bases had no gene match. This sample comprised PBMCs from the stem cell graft donor, obtained from the stem cell graft. The chain links TRBV5-4 to TRBJ2-1; 7 nucleotides align to TRBD2. The source is a human donor who donated a stem cell graft to a child with acute lymphoblastic leukemia. The CDR3 protein is CASSLGLAMSYNEQFF. DNA of the CDR3: TGTGCCAGCAGCTTGGGACTAGCTATGTCCTACAATGAGCAGTTCTTC.